This TCR beta chain emerged from a study of vaccination effects on CD4 cells after COVID-19. After expansion with viral peptide pools in the ViraFEST assay, antigen-specific CD4+ T cells were sequenced. Researchers isolated CD4+ T cells once around 11 days of culture had elapsed. Among the vaccine recipients, none had a prior SARS-CoV-2 infection, and nucleocapsid antibodies were negative. Half-medium exchanges with IL-2 medium took place on days 3 and 7. Remarks on this clone: Its antigen is unidentified.

The germline V gene has CDR1 MNHEY and CDR2 SVGAGI. This CDR3 has 12 amino acids. Trimming left V 5 bases short and J 8 bases short, with 12 bases between. Generated by immunoSEQ multiplex PCR, the TCRdb table keeps only in-frame clones and is missing some. This sample carries roughly 30,000 clones, more than 60% of them seen once, and the ten largest clones take approximately 31%. This sequence originates from a human donor who received a COVID-19 vaccine. The source was CD4+ T cells from PBMCs cultured with SARS-CoV-2 spike peptides, collected before COVID-19 vaccination. The genes are TRBV6-5 and TRBJ1-1; possible D gene TRBD1, 5 bases. This CDR3 reads CASSRDVLEAFF. The CDR3 bases are TGTGCCAGCAGTCGGGACGTTTTAGAAGCTTTCTTT.